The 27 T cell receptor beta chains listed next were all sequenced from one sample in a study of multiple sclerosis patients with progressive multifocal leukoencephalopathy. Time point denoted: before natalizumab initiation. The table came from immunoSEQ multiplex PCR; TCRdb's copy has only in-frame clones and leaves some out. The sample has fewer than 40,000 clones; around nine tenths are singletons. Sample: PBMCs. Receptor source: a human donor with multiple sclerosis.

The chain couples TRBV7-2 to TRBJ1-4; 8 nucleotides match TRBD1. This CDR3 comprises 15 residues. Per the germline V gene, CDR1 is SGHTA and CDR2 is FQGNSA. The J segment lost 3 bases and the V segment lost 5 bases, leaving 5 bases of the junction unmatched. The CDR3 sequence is CASSATGGPNEKLFF. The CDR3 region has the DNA TGTGCCAGCAGCGCAACAGGGGGGCCTAATGAAAAACTGTTTTTT.

The DNA of the CDR3 is TGTGCCAGCAGCTCCCTGGACAGGAGCTCTGGAAACACCATATATTTT. As protein: CASSSLDRSSGNTIYF. The chain couples TRBV7-2 to TRBJ1-3, with 7 bases matching TRBD1. V was clipped by 4 bases and J by 0 bases; unmatched bases: 6. Germline V gene sequence: CDR1 SGHTA, CDR2 FQGNSA. The CDR3 contains 16 residues.

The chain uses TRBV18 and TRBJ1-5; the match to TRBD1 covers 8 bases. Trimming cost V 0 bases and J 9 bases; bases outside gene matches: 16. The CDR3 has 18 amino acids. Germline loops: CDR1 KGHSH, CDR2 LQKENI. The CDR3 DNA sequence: TGTGCCAGCTCACCACCCGCTACAGGGGGTAATAGGGGTACGCCCCAGCATTTT. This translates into CASSPPATGGNRGTPQHF.

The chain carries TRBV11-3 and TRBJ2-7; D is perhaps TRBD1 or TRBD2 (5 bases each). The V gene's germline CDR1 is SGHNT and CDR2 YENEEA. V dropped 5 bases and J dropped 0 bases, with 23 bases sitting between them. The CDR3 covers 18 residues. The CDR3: CASSQSGAYSIPSYEQYF. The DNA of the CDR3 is TGTGCCAGCAGCCAATCCGGGGCCTACTCCATCCCCTCCTACGAGCAGTACTTC.

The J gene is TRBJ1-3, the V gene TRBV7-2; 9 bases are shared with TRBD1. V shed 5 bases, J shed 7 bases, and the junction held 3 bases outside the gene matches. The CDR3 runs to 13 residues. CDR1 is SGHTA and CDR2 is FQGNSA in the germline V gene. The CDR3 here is CASSPGQGNTIYF. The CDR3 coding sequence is TGTGCCAGCAGCCCTGGACAGGGGAACACCATATATTTT.

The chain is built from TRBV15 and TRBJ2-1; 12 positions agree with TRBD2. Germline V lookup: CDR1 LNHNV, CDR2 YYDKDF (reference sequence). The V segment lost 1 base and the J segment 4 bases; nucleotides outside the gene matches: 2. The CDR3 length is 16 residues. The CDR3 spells CATSRGTSGKYNEQFF. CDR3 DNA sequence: TGTGCCACCAGCAGAGGGACTAGCGGGAAGTACAATGAGCAGTTCTTC.

The CDR3 here is CASSSYSLAGVYEQYF. CDR3 nucleotides: TGTGCCAGCAGCTCTTACTCTCTAGCGGGAGTCTACGAGCAGTACTTC. The rearrangement joins TRBV7-2 to TRBJ2-7; TRBD2 agrees at 10 bases. Germline values: CDR1 SGHTA, CDR2 FQGNSA. V was clipped by 4 bases and J by 3 bases; unmatched bases: 9. This CDR3 spans 16 amino acids.

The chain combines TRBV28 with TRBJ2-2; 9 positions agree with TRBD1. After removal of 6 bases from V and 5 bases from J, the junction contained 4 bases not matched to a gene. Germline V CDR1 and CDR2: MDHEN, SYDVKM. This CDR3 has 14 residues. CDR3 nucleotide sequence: TGTGCCAGCAGAGGGACAGGGAATACCGGGGAGCTGTTTTTT. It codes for CASRGTGNTGELFF. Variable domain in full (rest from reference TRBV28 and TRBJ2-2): DVKVTQSSRYLVKRTGEKVFLECVQDMDHENMFWYRQDPGLGLRLIYFSYDVKMKEKGDIPEGYSVSREKKERFSLILESASTNQTSMYLCASRGTGNTGELFFGEGSRLTVL.

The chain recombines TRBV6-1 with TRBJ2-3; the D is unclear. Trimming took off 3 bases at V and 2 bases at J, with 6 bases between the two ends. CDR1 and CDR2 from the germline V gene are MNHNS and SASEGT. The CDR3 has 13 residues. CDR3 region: CASSDRPTDTQYF. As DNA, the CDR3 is TGTGCCAGCAGTGACCGCCCCACAGATACGCAGTATTTT.

CDR3 DNA: TGCGCCAGCAGCCACGCAGGGGGGGAGAGCTCCTACGAGCAGTACTTC. This codes for CASSHAGGESSYEQYF. This chain uses TRBV5-1 with TRBJ2-7; D is perhaps TRBD1 or TRBD2 (7 bases each). The CDR3 runs to 16 residues. V lost 4 bases and J 0 bases, leaving 17 bases between the germline ends. Germline V gene sequence: CDR1 SGHRS, CDR2 YFSETQ.

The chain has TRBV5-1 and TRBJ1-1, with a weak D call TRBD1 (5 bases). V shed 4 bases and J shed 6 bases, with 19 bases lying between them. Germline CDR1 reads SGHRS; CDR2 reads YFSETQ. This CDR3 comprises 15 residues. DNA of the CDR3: TGCGCCAGCAGCCCGGACCCCGGAGGGGACGCTGAAGCTTTCTTT. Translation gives CASSPDPGGDAEAFF.

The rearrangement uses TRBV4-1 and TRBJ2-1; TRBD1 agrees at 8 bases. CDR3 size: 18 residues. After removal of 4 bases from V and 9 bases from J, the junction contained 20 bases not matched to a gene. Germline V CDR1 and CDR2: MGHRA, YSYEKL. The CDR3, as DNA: TGCGCCAGCAGCCGCCTAACGACCGGGACAGGCCTCTTTAGTGAGCAGTTCTTC. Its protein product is CASSRLTTGTGLFSEQFF.

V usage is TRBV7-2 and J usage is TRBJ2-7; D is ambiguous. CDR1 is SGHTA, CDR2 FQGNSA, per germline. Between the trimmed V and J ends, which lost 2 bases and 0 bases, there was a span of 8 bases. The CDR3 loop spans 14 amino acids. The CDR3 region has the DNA TGTGCCAGCAGCTTAATCAGGAGCTCCTACGAGCAGTACTTC. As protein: CASSLIRSSYEQYF.

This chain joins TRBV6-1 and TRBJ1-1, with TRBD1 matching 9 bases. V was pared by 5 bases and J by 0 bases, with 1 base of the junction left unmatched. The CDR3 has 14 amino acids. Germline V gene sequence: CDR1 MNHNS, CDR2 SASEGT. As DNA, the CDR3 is TGTGCCAGCAGTACAGGGGGCGTGAACACTGAAGCTTTCTTT. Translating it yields CASSTGGVNTEAFF.

The CDR3 region has the DNA TGTGCCAGCAGCCCGGACAGGGCTAGAAACACCATATATTTT. It is translated as CASSPDRARNTIYF. J is TRBJ1-3 and V is TRBV7-2, with 8 positions matching TRBD1. This CDR3 contains 14 residues. Germline V CDR1 and CDR2: SGHTA, FQGNSA. With 5 bases clipped from V and 5 bases from J, the junction kept 5 bases outside the gene matches.

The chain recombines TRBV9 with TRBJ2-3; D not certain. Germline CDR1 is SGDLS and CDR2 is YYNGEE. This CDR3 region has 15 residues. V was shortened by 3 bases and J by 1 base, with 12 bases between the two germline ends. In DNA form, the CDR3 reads TGTGCCAGCAGCGGTCTCGAGACCCGCACAGATACGCAGTATTTT. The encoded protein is CASSGLETRTDTQYF.

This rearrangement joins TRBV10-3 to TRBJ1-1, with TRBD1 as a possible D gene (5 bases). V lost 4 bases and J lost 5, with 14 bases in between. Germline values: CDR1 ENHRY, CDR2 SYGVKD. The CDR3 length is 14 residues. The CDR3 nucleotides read TGTGCCATCAGTGCCGACCAGGGAGGGACTGAAGCTTTCTTT. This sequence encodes CAISADQGGTEAFF.

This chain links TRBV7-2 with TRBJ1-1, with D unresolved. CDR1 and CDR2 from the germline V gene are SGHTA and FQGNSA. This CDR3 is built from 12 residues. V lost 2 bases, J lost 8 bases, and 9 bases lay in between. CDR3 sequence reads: CASSLPFLEAFF. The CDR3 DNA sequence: TGTGCCAGCAGCTTACCCTTTTTAGAAGCTTTCTTT.

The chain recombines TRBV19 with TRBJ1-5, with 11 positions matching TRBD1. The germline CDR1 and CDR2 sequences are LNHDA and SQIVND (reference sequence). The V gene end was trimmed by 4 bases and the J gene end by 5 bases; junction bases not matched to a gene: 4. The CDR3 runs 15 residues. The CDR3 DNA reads TGTGCCAGTAGTAAGGACAGGGGGCGGGATCAGCCCCAGCATTTT. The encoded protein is CASSKDRGRDQPQHF.

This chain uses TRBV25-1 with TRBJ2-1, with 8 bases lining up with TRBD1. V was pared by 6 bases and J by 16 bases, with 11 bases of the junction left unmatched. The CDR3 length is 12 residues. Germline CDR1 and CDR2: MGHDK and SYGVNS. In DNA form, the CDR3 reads TGTGCCAGCAGGAGGGGCTGGGGACAGGCCTTCTTC. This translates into CASRRGWGQAFF.

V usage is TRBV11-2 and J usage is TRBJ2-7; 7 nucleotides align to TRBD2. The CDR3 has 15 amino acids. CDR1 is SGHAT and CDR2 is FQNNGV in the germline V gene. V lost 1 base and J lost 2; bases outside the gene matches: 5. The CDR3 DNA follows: TGTGCCAGCAGCTTAGCAGGTGGGAGGGCCTACGAGCAGTACTTC. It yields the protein CASSLAGGRAYEQYF.

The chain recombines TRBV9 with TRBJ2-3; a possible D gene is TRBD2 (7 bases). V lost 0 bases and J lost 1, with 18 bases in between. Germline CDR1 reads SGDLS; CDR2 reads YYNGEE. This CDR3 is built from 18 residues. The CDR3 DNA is TGTGCCAGCAGCGTAGAGGGGGACGGGGGGATAGGCACAGATACGCAGTATTTT. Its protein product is CASSVEGDGGIGTDTQYF.

The CDR3 nucleotides read TGTGCCAGCAGCGTAGAGTCAAGGGTGACCCTCTACGAGCAGTACTTC. This sequence encodes CASSVESRVTLYEQYF. The V gene is TRBV9, the J gene TRBJ2-7, with D unclear. V lost 0 bases to trimming and J lost 3 bases, with 16 bases between them. Germline V gene sequence: CDR1 SGDLS, CDR2 YYNGEE. The CDR3 is 16 residues long.

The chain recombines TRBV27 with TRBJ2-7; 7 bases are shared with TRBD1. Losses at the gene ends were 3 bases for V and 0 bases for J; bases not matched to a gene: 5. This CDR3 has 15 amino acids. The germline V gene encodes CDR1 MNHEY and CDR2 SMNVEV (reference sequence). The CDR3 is CASSLWGTDSYEQYF. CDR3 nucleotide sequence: TGTGCCAGCAGTTTGTGGGGGACAGACTCCTACGAGCAGTACTTC.

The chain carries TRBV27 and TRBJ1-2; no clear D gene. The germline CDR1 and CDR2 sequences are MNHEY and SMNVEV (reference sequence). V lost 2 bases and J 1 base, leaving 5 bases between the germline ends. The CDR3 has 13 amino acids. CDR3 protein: CASSLTINYGYTF. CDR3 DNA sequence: TGTGCCAGCAGTTTAACCATTAACTATGGCTACACCTTC.

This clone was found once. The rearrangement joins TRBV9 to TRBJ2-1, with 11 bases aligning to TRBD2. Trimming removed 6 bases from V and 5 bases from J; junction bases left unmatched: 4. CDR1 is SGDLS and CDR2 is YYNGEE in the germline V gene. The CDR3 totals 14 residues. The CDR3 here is CASTGTSGHNEQFF. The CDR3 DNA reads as TGTGCCAGCACCGGGACTAGCGGCCACAATGAGCAGTTCTTC.

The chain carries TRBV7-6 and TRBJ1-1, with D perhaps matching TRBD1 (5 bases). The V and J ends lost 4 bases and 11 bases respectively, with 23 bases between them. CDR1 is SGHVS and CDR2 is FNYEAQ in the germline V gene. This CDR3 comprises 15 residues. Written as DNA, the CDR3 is TGTGCCAGCAGCTCTCGAGCGACGCGGGGGTTTGGGGCTTTCTTT. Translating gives CASSSRATRGFGAFF.